Below, 30 T cell receptor beta chains from the same sample are listed, as sequenced in a study of shared clonotypes between healthy human individuals. Assay: immunoSEQ multiplex PCR; the TCRdb copy retains only in-frame clones and omits some. The sample has 950,000 to 1,300,000 clones, approximately 70% seen once. The specimen sequenced was memory CD4+ T cells sorted from blood. Subset described: CD45RA-negative fraction. The receptors here all came from a young man in good health.

This clone occurred once. V gene TRBV18 combines with J gene TRBJ1-5; no clear D. V was cut by 4 bases and J by 4 bases, with 8 bases left in between. Germline CDR1 is KGHSH and CDR2 is LQKENI. The CDR3 spans 13 residues. CDR3 coding DNA: TGTGCCAGCTCACTCGAAAATAATCAGCCCCAGCATTTT. This gives the protein CASSLENNQPQHF.

As concerns this clone: Other DNA sequences in this specimen translate into the identical CDR3. The chain employs TRBV6-6 and TRBJ2-3; no definite D call. The length of the CDR3 is 12 residues. V dropped 5 bases and J dropped 0 bases, with 3 bases sitting between them. The germline CDR1 and CDR2 sequences are MNHNY and SVGAGI (reference sequence). In DNA, the CDR3 is TGTGCCAGCAGTAGAAGCACAGATACGCAGTATTTT. Protein sequence: CASSRSTDTQYF.

With regard to this clone: Different DNA sequences within this sample yield the same CDR3. The rearrangement links TRBV30 to TRBJ2-7, with 7 bases fitting TRBD2. CDR1 GTSNPN and CDR2 SVGIG come from the germline V gene (reference sequence). This CDR3 is 14 amino acids long. V trimming: 0 bases; J trimming: 0 bases; junction bases outside the gene matches: 2. The CDR3 reads CAWSVGGSSYEQYF. In DNA form, the CDR3 reads TGTGCCTGGAGTGTCGGGGGGAGCTCCTACGAGCAGTACTTC.

This clone is a singleton in its sample. With a much larger clone just one base away, this may be a read error. Other DNA sequences from this sample encode an identical CDR3 as well. The chain employs TRBV5-1 and TRBJ2-2; D may match TRBD1 or TRBD2 (5 bases each). The V gene's germline CDR1 is SGHRS and CDR2 YFSETQ. Trimming took 4 bases from V and 1 from J, leaving 8 bases between them. The CDR3 has 14 residues. The CDR3 DNA is TGCGCCAGCAGCAGGGACGGGAACACCGGGGAGCTGTTTTTT. It yields the protein CASSRDGNTGELFF.

This clone has a single count. The chain is built from TRBV7-9 and TRBJ1-3, with 9 positions matching TRBD1. Germline V gene data show CDR1 as SEHNR and CDR2 as FQNEAQ (reference sequence). The CDR3 covers 18 residues. The junction had 10 bases not matched to a gene; V was cut back by 1 base and J by 3 bases. CDR3 residues: CASSLGDNRGRFGNTIYF. The DNA for the CDR3 is TGTGCCAGCAGCTTAGGTGACAACAGGGGGCGATTTGGAAACACCATATATTTT. The full variable domain, rest sourced from reference TRBV7-9 and TRBJ1-3, is DTGVSQNPRHKITKRGQNVTFRCDPISEHNRLYWYRQTLGQGPEFLTYFQNEAQLEKSRLLSDRFSAERPKGSFSTLEIQRTEQGDSAMYLCASSLGDNRGRFGNTIYFGEGSWLTVV.

Turning to this clone: The same CDR3 can be traced to other DNA sequences in this sample. This chain connects TRBV19 to TRBJ1-4, with D uncertain. Between the trimmed V and J ends, which lost 1 base and 7 bases, there was a span of 7 bases. Germline lookup yields CDR1 LNHDA and CDR2 SQIVND (reference sequence). The length of the CDR3 is 13 residues. The DNA for the CDR3 is TGTGCCAGTAGTATAGCTTGGGGTGAAAAACTGTTTTTT. Amino acids: CASSIAWGEKLFF.

This clone was observed once. The CDR3: CASSSQGPGELFF. The DNA for the CDR3 is TGTGCCAGCAGCTCTCAGGGGCCCGGGGAGCTGTTTTTT. V usage is TRBV7-2 and J usage is TRBJ2-2; TRBD1 might be the D (6 bases). V was cut by 4 bases and J by 6 bases, with 9 bases left in between. The germline CDR1 and CDR2 sequences are SGHTA and FQGNSA. This CDR3 contains 13 residues.

This clone is a singleton in its sample. The V gene is TRBV7-9, the J gene TRBJ1-1; 10 bases are a match to TRBD1. The germline V gene has CDR1 SEHNR and CDR2 FQNEAQ (reference sequence). V shed 2 bases and J 6 bases; nucleotides not matched to a gene: 6. The CDR3 is made up of 15 amino acids. The CDR3 protein is CASSLSTGGKAEAFF. CDR3 nucleotides: TGTGCCAGCAGCTTATCGACAGGGGGCAAGGCTGAAGCTTTCTTT.

J is TRBJ2-1 and V is TRBV2; 11 bases agree with TRBD2. Germline CDR1 reads SNHLY; CDR2 reads FYNNEI. J gave up 8 bases and V 5 bases, and 8 bases lay outside the gene matches. The CDR3 runs to 15 residues. The CDR3 nucleotides read TGTGCCAGCAGTCAACTAGCGGGAGCTTCAGATGAGCAGTTCTTC. Encoded protein: CASSQLAGASDEQFF.

The chain couples TRBV5-1 to TRBJ1-5; no clear D gene. Germline V lookup: CDR1 SGHRS, CDR2 YFSETQ. V lost 4 bases and J lost 5, with 13 bases in between. The CDR3 consists of 14 residues. The CDR3 DNA follows: TGCGCCAGCAGCCCGACCCCCGGTGATCAGCCCCAGCATTTT. Translation: CASSPTPGDQPQHF.

The gene calls are TRBV7-2 and TRBJ2-5, with 7 positions matching TRBD1. This CDR3 comprises 13 residues. After removal of 4 bases from V and 5 bases from J, the junction contained 4 bases not matched to a gene. Germline V gene lookup returns CDR1 SGHTA and CDR2 FQGNSA. The CDR3 coding sequence is TGTGCCAGCAGCTATGGGACAGCGGAGACCCAGTACTTC. Protein sequence: CASSYGTAETQYF. Full variable domain (rest looked up from reference TRBV7-2 and TRBJ2-5): GAGVSQSPSNKVTEKGKDVELRCDPISGHTALYWYRQSLGQGLEFLIYFQGNSAPDKSGLPSDRFSAERTGGSVSTLTIQRTQQEDSAVYLCASSYGTAETQYFGPGTRLLVL.

V and J are TRBV11-2 and TRBJ2-5; no firm D call. Per the germline V gene, CDR1 is SGHAT and CDR2 is FQNNGV. The CDR3 spans 13 residues. Trimming took off 1 base at V and 2 bases at J, with 5 bases between the two ends. The CDR3 nucleotides are TGTGCCAGCAGCTTAGCACCGCAAGAGACCCAGTACTTC. Protein: CASSLAPQETQYF.

The chain recombines TRBV7-9 with TRBJ2-1; 9 bases map to TRBD2. The CDR3 loop spans 15 amino acids. The V gene end was trimmed by 0 bases and the J gene end by 4 bases; junction bases not matched to a gene: 1. Germline V CDR1 and CDR2: SEHNR, FQNEAQ (reference sequence). CDR3 DNA sequence: TGTGCCAGCAGCTTAGCAGCGGGGGGATACAATGAGCAGTTCTTC. This sequence encodes CASSLAAGGYNEQFF.

The chain has TRBV11-3 and TRBJ2-2; TRBD1 aligns across 7 bases. V lost 1 base and J lost 7; bases outside the gene matches: 6. The V gene's germline CDR1 is SGHNT and CDR2 YENEEA. The CDR3 has 15 amino acids. CDR3 residues: CASSLANTGVGELFF. The CDR3 region has the DNA TGTGCCAGCAGCTTAGCTAACACAGGGGTCGGGGAGCTGTTTTTT.

The rearrangement links TRBV5-1 to TRBJ1-2; maybe TRBD1 (6 bases). The germline CDR1 and CDR2 sequences are SGHRS and YFSETQ. The CDR3 runs 14 residues. Trimming took off 3 bases at V and 8 bases at J, with 17 bases between the two ends. Here the CDR3 DNA reads TGCGCCAGCAGCTGGAACCGGGACACCGGAGGCTACACCTTC. This codes for CASSWNRDTGGYTF. The full variable domain, in which reference TRBV5-1 and TRBJ1-2 provide the parts outside the CDR3, is KAGVTQTPRYLIKTRGQQVTLSCSPISGHRSVSWYQQTPGQGLQFLFEYFSETQRNKGNFPGRFSGRQFSNSRSEMNVSTLELGDSALYLCASSWNRDTGGYTFGSGTRLTVV.

The chain couples TRBV5-4 to TRBJ2-2, with 8 nucleotides matching TRBD1. In germline, CDR1 is SGHNT, CDR2 YYREEE (reference sequence). Losses at the gene ends were 4 bases for V and 5 bases for J; bases not matched to a gene: 7. The CDR3 sequence is 15 residues long. This chain's CDR3 is CASSLRDRSTGELFF. The CDR3 bases are TGTGCCAGCAGCCTCCGGGACAGGAGTACCGGGGAGCTGTTTTTT.

Regarding this clone: The sample contains more than one DNA sequence encoding this CDR3. The chain combines TRBV19 with TRBJ1-5, with D possibly being TRBD1 (6 bases). Trimming shortened V by 6 bases and J by 2 bases, and 8 bases separated the two germline ends. The germline gives CDR1 LNHDA, CDR2 SQIVND (reference sequence). The CDR3 has 13 amino acids. The CDR3 region is CASSRGGNQPQHF. The CDR3 coding sequence is TGTGCCAGTAGCAGGGGTGGCAATCAGCCCCAGCATTTT.

This sequence joins TRBV4-1 and TRBJ2-7; D is uncertain. This CDR3 region has 14 residues. With 1 base removed from V and 3 bases from J, the gap between germline ends came to 10 bases. From germline, CDR1 is MGHRA and CDR2 YSYEKL. In nucleotides, the CDR3 is TGCGCCAGCAGCCAAGCTACGTATGACTACGAGCAGTACTTC. It translates to CASSQATYDYEQYF.

The chain is built from TRBV7-9 and TRBJ2-1; the match to TRBD2 covers 10 bases. Unmatched junction bases numbered 5, after V lost 6 bases and J lost 6 bases. Per germline, CDR1 SEHNR and CDR2 FQNEAQ (reference sequence). This CDR3 region has 14 residues. CDR3 nucleotide sequence: TGTGCCAGCAGGGAGCGGGGGGGCTCCAATGAGCAGTTCTTC. It is translated as CASRERGGSNEQFF. Filled out from reference TRBV7-9 and TRBJ2-1, the complete variable domain reads DTGVSQNPRHKITKRGQNVTFRCDPISEHNRLYWYRQTLGQGPEFLTYFQNEAQLEKSRLLSDRFSAERPKGSFSTLEIQRTEQGDSAMYLCASRERGGSNEQFFGPGTRLTVL.

The chain uses TRBV30 and TRBJ2-6; 12 nucleotides line up with TRBD2. Trimming cost V 2 bases and J 0 bases; bases outside gene matches: 8. CDR3 length equals 19 residues. Germline assignment: CDR1 GTSNPN and CDR2 SVGIG (reference sequence). The CDR3 DNA follows: TGTGCCTGGAGTATTCCGGGACTAGCGGGTCTCTCTGGGGCCAACGTCCTGACTTTC. Its protein product is CAWSIPGLAGLSGANVLTF. The full variable domain, with the rest looked up from reference TRBV30 and TRBJ2-6, is SQTIHQWPATLVQPVGSPLSLECTVEGTSNPNLYWYRQAAGRGLQLLFYSVGIGQISSEVPQNLSASRPQDRQFILSSKKLLLSDSGFYLCAWSIPGLAGLSGANVLTFGAGSRLTVL.

The chain joins TRBV6-5 to TRBJ2-7, with D perhaps matching TRBD2 (6 bases). The CDR3 is 15 amino acids. The V end lost 6 bases, the J end lost 0 bases, and 15 bases lay between the germline ends. Germline CDR1 reads MNHEY; CDR2 reads SVGAGI. The CDR3: CASRDAGGTSYEQYF. The CDR3 region has the DNA TGTGCCAGCAGAGACGCCGGGGGAACCTCCTACGAGCAGTACTTC.

The V and J genes are TRBV6-1 and TRBJ1-2; D possibly corresponds to TRBD1 (5 bases). V lost 8 bases and J lost 4, with 11 bases in between. This CDR3 region has 12 residues. CDR1 is MNHNS and CDR2 is SASEGT in the germline V gene. The CDR3 DNA follows: TGTGCCAGCGGTCAGGGTTTCTATGGCTACACCTTC. Encoded protein: CASGQGFYGYTF.

DNA of the CDR3: TGCAGCGTTGAAGATGGGAACAGAGGGTACTTC. Translated: CSVEDGNRGYF. This chain uses TRBV29-1 with TRBJ2-7; D ambiguous. Trimming left V 0 bases short and J 12 bases short, with 12 bases between. The CDR3 covers 11 residues. Germline V CDR1 and CDR2: SQVTM, ANQGSEA.

J is TRBJ2-2 and V is TRBV5-4, with D possibly TRBD1 on 5 matching bases. The germline V and J ends were trimmed by 4 bases and 2 bases, with 9 bases remaining between them. The CDR3 spans 14 residues. Germline V gene sequence: CDR1 SGHNT, CDR2 YYREEE (reference sequence). The CDR3 sequence is CASSRQTNTGELFF. The CDR3 DNA reads TGTGCCAGCAGCAGACAGACTAACACCGGGGAGCTGTTTTTT.

The genes are TRBV6-1 and TRBJ2-2; tentative D call: TRBD1 (5 bases). The V gene lost 4 bases and the J gene lost 6 bases, with 12 bases spanning the gap. CDR1 is MNHNS and CDR2 is SASEGT in the germline V gene. The CDR3 has 14 residues. CDR3 coding DNA: TGTGCCAGCAGTGGACAGCGAATGGCCGGGGAGCTGTTTTTT. Its protein is CASSGQRMAGELFF.

On this clone itself: Being one base from a much bigger clone, this may be a read error. The gene calls are TRBV9 and TRBJ2-3, with D hard to call. Germline loops: CDR1 SGDLS, CDR2 YYNGEE. Trimming took 0 bases from V and 1 from J, leaving 6 bases between them. There are 14 residues in the CDR3. The CDR3 loop is CASSVGSRTDTQYF. The CDR3 nucleotides read TGTGCCAGCAGCGTAGGTTCCCGCACAGATACGCAGTATTTT.

The CDR3 is CAWSPGQGAWEQYF. In DNA form, the CDR3 reads TGTGCCTGGAGTCCGGGACAGGGGGCTTGGGAGCAGTACTTC. This rearrangement joins TRBV30 to TRBJ2-7, with 12 bases lining up with TRBD1. With V trimmed by 2 bases and J by 7 bases, 6 bases remained unmatched. The CDR3 runs to 14 residues. Per germline, CDR1 GTSNPN and CDR2 SVGIG (reference sequence).

This clone was seen only once. V gene TRBV6-6 combines with J gene TRBJ1-5; D unclear. This CDR3 is built from 14 residues. V was trimmed by 2 bases and J by 3 bases, leaving 8 bases between them. Germline values: CDR1 MNHNY, CDR2 SVGAGI (reference sequence). This CDR3 is CASSYGEANQPQHF. The CDR3 nucleotides read TGTGCCAGCAGTTACGGAGAGGCCAATCAGCCCCAGCATTTT.

This clone was counted only a few times. This chain links TRBV9 with TRBJ1-1, with TRBD1 as a possible D gene (5 bases). The CDR3 covers 14 residues. With 0 bases removed from V and 10 bases from J, the gap between germline ends came to 16 bases. CDR1 is SGDLS and CDR2 is YYNGEE in the germline V gene. CDR3 sequence (DNA): TGTGCCAGCAGCGTAGGAACTCAGGGCTCTGGAGCTTTCTTT. Translating gives CASSVGTQGSGAFF.

This chain connects TRBV5-6 to TRBJ2-7, with 8 bases that match TRBD2. The trim removed 1 base at V and 5 bases at J, leaving 8 bases unmatched. CDR1 and CDR2 (germline): SGHDT, YYEEEE. CDR3 length: 15 amino acids. The CDR3 sequence: CASSLYAGGTNEQYF. CDR3 bases: TGTGCCAGCAGCTTGTATGCGGGAGGAACTAACGAGCAGTACTTC.